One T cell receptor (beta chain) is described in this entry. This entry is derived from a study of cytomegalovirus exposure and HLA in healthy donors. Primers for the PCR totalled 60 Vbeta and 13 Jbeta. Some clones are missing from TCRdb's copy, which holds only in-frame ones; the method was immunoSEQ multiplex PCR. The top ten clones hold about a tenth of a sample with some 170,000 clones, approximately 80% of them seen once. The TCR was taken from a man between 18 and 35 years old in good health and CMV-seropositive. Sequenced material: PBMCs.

Here the CDR3 reads CASRGQGNQPQHF. DNA for the CDR3: TGTGCCAGCAGAGGACAGGGCAATCAGCCCCAGCATTTT. The chain is built from TRBV2 and TRBJ1-5; 7 bases agree with TRBD1. The trim removed 6 bases at V and 2 bases at J, leaving 1 base unmatched. In germline, CDR1 is SNHLY, CDR2 FYNNEI. The CDR3 totals 13 residues.